The 3 T cell receptor beta chains given below trace back to one sample, sequenced in a study of molecular identifiers for immune sequencing clone quantification. Via MiXCR, TCRdb re-called the PCR reads, giving one row per CDR3 protein. The table lists about 10,000 distinct CDR3 sequences, 15% to 20% of them singletons. The source material was naive CD8+ T cells from blood, with Jurkat cell RNA spiked in. Subset here: FACS-sorted CD8+CD4-CCR7+CD45RA+ naive T cells. These receptors were taken from a human donor in good health. Some libraries in this study had Jurkat cell RNA spiked in.

By share of the sample, this clonotype is medium-sized (0.01 to 0.1%). The V gene is TRBV9, the J gene TRBJ2-5, with 7 bases aligning to TRBD1. CDR1 is SGDLS and CDR2 is YYNGEE in the germline V gene. Losses at the gene ends were 4 bases for V and 5 bases for J; bases not matched to a gene: 11. This CDR3 region has 15 residues. CDR3 nucleotide sequence: TGTGCCAGCAGCACACAGGGGTCGATCCTGGAGACCCAGTACTTC. Translating gives CASSTQGSILETQYF.

The chain joins TRBV6-6 to TRBJ2-3, with 10 bases lining up with TRBD2. CDR1 and CDR2 (germline): MNHNY, SVGAGI (reference sequence). The CDR3 length is 16 residues. With V trimmed by 7 bases and J by 6 bases, 13 bases remained unmatched. Written as DNA, the CDR3 is TGTGCCAGCAACGAACGACTAGCGGGTGTCATGGATACGCAGTATTTT. This encodes CASNERLAGVMDTQYF.

In this sample, this clonotype is medium-sized. The chain is built from TRBV28 and TRBJ1-2; 11 bases are shared with TRBD1. J gave up 3 bases and V 7 bases, and 10 bases lay outside the gene matches. Germline V lookup: CDR1 MDHEN, CDR2 SYDVKM. CDR3 length: 16 amino acids. CDR3 loop: CASTPRTGGAYYGYTF. CDR3 nucleotides: TGTGCCAGCACCCCCCGGACAGGGGGCGCCTACTATGGCTACACCTTC.